The clone carrying this TCR beta chain was seen only a few times. Antigen: not known. Data came from immunoSEQ multiplex PCR; TCRdb stores just in-frame clones and leaves some out. The repertoire holds 90,000 to 150,000 clones, with around 90% as singletons. The sample comes from a study of T cell responses to AZD1222 COVID-19 vaccine. Study results and caveats: Mostly white British, mostly female donors; authors suggested clonal diversity may be underestimated. Repertoires in all cases were sampled only once the peak T cell response had passed. Increased Spike-specific TCR breadth and depth were observed after two AZD1222 doses.

The source of this sequence is an adult in good health. The source was peripheral blood, collected on day 0 of AZD1222 vaccination.

CDR3 nucleotide sequence: TGCAGCGTTGAAGATCTTGTCCTTAATGGGTCCTACGAGCAGTACTTC. Translated, it gives CSVEDLVLNGSYEQYF. The rearrangement uses TRBV29-1 and TRBJ2-7; D remains ambiguous. V shed 0 bases and J shed 1 base, with 16 bases lying between them. Germline V lookup: CDR1 SQVTM, CDR2 ANQGSEA. The CDR3 is 16 residues long.